The clone carrying this T cell receptor beta chain was recorded once. In the study's own analysis: It was from reference gene primer amplification that nucleated cell counts were estimated. Clones were read by immunoSEQ multiplex PCR, and TCRdb kept only the in-frame ones, dropping some. V and J calls plus clone size are reproduced from that table; the DNA served to infer D and trimming. The sample consists of around 100,000 clones, 80% to 90% of them appearing once. The entry originates in a study of blood T cell repertoires in COVID-19. The overall study: Sources were T cells, B-cell-depleted T cells, or PBMCs; the material itself was cDNA or gDNA.

The V gene's germline CDR1 is LNHDA and CDR2 SQIVND (reference sequence). The CDR3 extends over 13 amino acids. The V gene end was trimmed by 5 bases and the J gene end by 3 bases; junction bases not matched to a gene: 3. The chain joins TRBV19 to TRBJ2-5, with 7 positions matching TRBD1. The TCR was taken from a man of 80 years or more with acute or convalescent COVID-19. The sample consisted of peripheral blood. The CDR3 protein is CASSADRKETQYF. CDR3 DNA: TGTGCCAGTAGTGCGGACAGGAAAGAGACCCAGTACTTC.